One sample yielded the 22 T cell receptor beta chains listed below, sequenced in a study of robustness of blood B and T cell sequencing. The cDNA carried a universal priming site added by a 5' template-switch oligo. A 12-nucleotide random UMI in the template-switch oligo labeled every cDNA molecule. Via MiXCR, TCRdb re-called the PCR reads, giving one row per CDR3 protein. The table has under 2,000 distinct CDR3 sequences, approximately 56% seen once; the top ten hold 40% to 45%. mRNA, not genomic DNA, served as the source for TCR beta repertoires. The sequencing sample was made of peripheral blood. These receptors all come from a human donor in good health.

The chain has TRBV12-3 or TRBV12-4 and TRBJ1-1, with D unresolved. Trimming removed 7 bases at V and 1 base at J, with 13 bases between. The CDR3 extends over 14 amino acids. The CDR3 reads CASTTSGPNTEAFF. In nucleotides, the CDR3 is TGTGCCAGCACCACAAGCGGACCGAACACTGAAGCTTTCTTT.

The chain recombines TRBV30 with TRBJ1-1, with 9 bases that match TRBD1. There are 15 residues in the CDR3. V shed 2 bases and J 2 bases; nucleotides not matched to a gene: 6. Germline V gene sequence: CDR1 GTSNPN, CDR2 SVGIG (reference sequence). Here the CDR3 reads CAWSPLQGANTEAFF. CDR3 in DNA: TGTGCCTGGAGTCCCTTACAGGGGGCTAACACTGAAGCTTTCTTT.

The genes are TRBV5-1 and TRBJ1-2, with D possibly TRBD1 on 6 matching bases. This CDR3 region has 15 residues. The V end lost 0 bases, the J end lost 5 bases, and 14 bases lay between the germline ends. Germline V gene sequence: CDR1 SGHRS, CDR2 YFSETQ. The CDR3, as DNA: TGCGCCAGCAGCTTGGGAGACAGGCCGGGGTATGGCTACACCTTC. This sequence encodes CASSLGDRPGYGYTF.

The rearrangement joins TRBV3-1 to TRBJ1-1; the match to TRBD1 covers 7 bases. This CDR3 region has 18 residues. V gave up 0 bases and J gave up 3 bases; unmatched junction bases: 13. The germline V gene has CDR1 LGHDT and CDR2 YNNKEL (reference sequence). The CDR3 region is CASSQEYALGQLYTEAFF. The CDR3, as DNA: TGTGCCAGCAGCCAAGAATATGCCCTGGGACAGCTCTACACTGAAGCTTTCTTT.

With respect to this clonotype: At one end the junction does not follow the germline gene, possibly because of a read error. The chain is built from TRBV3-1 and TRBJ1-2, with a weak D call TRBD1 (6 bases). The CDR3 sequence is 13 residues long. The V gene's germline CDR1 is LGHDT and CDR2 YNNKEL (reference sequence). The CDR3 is CASSQGVGQPSHF. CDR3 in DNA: TGTGCCAGCAGCCAAGGGGTAGGACAGCCAAGTCACTTC.

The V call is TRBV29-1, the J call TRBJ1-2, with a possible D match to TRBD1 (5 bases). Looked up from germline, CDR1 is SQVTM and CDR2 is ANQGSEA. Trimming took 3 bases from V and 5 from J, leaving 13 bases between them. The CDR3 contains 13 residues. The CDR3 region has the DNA TGCAGCGTTGACCCAGGCTGGGGGTATGGCTACACCTTC. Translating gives CSVDPGWGYGYTF. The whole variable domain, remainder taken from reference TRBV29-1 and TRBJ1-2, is SAVISQKPSRDICQRGTSLTIQCQVDSQVTMMFWYRQQPGQSLTLIATANQGSEATYESGFVIDKFPISRPNLTFSTLTVSNMSPEDSSIYLCSVDPGWGYGYTFGSGTRLTVV.

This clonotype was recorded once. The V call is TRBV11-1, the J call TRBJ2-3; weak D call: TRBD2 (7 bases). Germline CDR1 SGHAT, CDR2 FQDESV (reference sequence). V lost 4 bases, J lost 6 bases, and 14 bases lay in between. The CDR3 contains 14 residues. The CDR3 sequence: CASSSGGLGDTQYF. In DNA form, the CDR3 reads TGTGCCAGCAGCTCGGGGGGCCTCGGGGATACGCAGTATTTT.

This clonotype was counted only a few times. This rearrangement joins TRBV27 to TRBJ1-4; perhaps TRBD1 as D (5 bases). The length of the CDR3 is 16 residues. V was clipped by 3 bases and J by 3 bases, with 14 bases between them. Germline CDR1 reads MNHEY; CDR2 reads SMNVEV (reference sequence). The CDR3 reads CASSFIPGSSNEKLFF. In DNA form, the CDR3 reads TGTGCCAGCAGTTTTATCCCAGGGAGCTCTAATGAAAAACTGTTTTTT.

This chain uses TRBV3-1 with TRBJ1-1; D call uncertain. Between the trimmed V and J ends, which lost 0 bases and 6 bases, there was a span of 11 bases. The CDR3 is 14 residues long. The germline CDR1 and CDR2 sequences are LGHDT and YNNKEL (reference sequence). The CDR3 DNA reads TGTGCCAGCAGCCAAGAAAGTTATACACCTGAAGCTTTCTTT. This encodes CASSQESYTPEAFF.

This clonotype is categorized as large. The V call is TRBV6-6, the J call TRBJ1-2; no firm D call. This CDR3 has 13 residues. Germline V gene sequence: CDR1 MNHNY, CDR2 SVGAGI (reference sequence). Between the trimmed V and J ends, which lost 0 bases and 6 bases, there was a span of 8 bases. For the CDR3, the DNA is TGTGCCAGCAGTTACTCTTTTGAGGATGGCTACACCTTC. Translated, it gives CASSYSFEDGYTF.

CDR3 nucleotide sequence: TGCAGCGTTGAAATAAACGGAGGGCAGTACTTC. Translating it yields CSVEINGGQYF. V and J are TRBV29-1 and TRBJ2-7, with a tentative D call TRBD2 (5 bases). The CDR3 has 11 amino acids. Germline-derived CDR1 and CDR2 are SQVTM and ANQGSEA. Trimming removed 2 bases from V and 9 bases from J, with 11 bases in between.

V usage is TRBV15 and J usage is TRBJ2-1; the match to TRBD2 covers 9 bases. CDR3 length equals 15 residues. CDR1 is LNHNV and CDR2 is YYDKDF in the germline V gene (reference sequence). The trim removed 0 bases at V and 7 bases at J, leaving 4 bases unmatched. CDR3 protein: CATSRERGGINEQFF. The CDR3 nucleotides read TGTGCCACCAGCAGAGAGCGGGGGGGTATAAATGAGCAGTTCTTC.

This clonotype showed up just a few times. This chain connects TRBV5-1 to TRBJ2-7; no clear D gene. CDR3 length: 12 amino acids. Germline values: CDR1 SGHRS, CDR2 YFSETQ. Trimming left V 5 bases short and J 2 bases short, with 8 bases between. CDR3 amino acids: CASRLDAYEQYF. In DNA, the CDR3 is TGCGCCAGCAGACTGGACGCCTACGAGCAGTACTTC.

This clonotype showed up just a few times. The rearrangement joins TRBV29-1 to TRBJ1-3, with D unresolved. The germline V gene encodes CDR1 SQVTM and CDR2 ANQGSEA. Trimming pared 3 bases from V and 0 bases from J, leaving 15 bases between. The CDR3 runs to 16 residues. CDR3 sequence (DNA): TGCAGCGTTGAGCCGGGTAGAAACTCCTCTGGAAACACCATATATTTT. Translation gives CSVEPGRNSSGNTIYF.

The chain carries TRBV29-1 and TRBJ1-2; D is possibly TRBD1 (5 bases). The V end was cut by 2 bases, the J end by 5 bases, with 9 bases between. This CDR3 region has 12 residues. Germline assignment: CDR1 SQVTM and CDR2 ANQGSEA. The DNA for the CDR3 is TGCAGCGTTGAAAGGGGAGAGTATGGCTACACCTTC. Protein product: CSVERGEYGYTF.

This chain's CDR3 is CAISEDSYEQYF. As DNA, the CDR3 is TGTGCCATCAGTGAGGACAGCTACGAGCAGTACTTC. This rearrangement joins TRBV10-3 to TRBJ2-7; a possible D gene is TRBD1 (5 bases). This CDR3 spans 12 amino acids. Germline lookup yields CDR1 ENHRY and CDR2 SYGVKD. Trimming removed 2 bases from V and 3 bases from J, with 5 bases in between.

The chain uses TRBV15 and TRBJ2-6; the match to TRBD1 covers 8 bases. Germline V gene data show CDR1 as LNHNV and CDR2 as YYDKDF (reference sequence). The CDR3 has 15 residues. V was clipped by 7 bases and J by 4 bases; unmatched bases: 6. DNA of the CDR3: TGTGCCACCACAGGGGGCTCGGTCGGGGCCAACGTCCTGACTTTC. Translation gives CATTGGSVGANVLTF.

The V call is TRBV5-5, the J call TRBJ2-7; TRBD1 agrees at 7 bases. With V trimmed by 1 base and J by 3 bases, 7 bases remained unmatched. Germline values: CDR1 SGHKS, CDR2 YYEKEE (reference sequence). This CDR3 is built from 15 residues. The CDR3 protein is CASSLNRGGGYEQYF. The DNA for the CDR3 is TGTGCCAGCAGCTTGAACAGGGGTGGTGGCTACGAGCAGTACTTC.

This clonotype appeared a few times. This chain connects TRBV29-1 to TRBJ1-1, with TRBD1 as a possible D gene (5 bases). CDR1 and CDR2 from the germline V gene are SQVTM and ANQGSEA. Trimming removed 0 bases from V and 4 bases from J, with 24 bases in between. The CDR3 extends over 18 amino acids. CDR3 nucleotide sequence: TGCAGCGTTGAAGATGCGAATAGGGACCACCTAGGGAGCACTGAAGCTTTCTTT. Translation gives CSVEDANRDHLGSTEAFF.

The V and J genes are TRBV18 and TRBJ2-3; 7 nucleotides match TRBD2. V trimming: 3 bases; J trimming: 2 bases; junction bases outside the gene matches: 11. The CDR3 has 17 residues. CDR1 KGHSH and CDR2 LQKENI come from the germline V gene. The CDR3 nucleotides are TGTGCCAGCTCACCGGCCGTAGGGAGCGGGGCCACAGATACGCAGTATTTT. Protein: CASSPAVGSGATDTQYF.

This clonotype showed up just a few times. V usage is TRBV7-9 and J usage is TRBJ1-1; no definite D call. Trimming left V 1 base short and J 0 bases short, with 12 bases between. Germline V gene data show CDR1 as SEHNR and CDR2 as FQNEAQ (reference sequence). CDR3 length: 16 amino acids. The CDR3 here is CASSLGSRRVNTEAFF. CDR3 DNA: TGTGCCAGCAGCTTAGGATCCAGGCGGGTGAACACTGAAGCTTTCTTT.

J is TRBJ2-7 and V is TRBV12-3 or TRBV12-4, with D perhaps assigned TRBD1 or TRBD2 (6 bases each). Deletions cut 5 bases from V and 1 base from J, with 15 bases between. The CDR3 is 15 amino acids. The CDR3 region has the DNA TGTGCCAGCAGTCTACGAGGGGGGCCGTCCTACGAGCAGTACTTC. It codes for CASSLRGGPSYEQYF.